This T cell receptor (beta chain) originates from a study of cytomegalovirus exposure and HLA in healthy donors. Findings and caveats of the study: Upon later analysis, HLA-associated TCR beta chains proved more clonally expanded than other, equally common chains.

The sample holds one count of this clone. Its antigen remains unknown. Researchers ran the PCR with 60 Vbeta and 13 Jbeta primers. Sequenced by immunoSEQ multiplex PCR; TCRdb stores in-frame clones only, minus some. The table lists about 110,000 clones, roughly 73% of them singletons, with approximately 0.9% in the top ten. The V gene end was trimmed by 5 bases and the J gene end by 3 bases; junction bases not matched to a gene: 2. The germline gives CDR1 MNHNS, CDR2 SASEGT. This CDR3 spans 14 amino acids. This chain links TRBV6-1 with TRBJ2-2, with TRBD2 matching 8 bases. The receptor's source is a woman aged 25-40 years in good health and CMV-seronegative. The specimen was PBMCs. CDR3 protein: CASSPAGDTGELFF. As DNA, the CDR3 is TGTGCCAGCAGTCCAGCGGGAGACACCGGGGAGCTGTTTTTT.